This section outlines one T cell receptor beta chain sequence together with its context. Its cognate antigen has yet to be identified. It has no much larger one-base neighbor in the sample; base qualities were not kept. Trimming accounts for 5 bases at V and 2 bases at J, while the number of junction bases matched to no gene is 6. The germline V gene supplies CDR1 SGHTA and CDR2 FQGNSA. The CDR3 goes from the cysteine to the phenylalanine over 14 residues. Left in the record is the CDR3 DNA by itself, 42 bases read in frame from the first base. This sample is drawn from a study of technical replicates of blood from a handful of donors (dated by TCRdb to 2016 to 2017). To prepare the library, the immunoSEQ multiplex PCR assay was applied. The table comes from immuneACCESS by way of TCRdb, which keeps in-frame sequences with V and J called. Part of the clones is missing from these tables; in studies checked, under half for an unresolved V gene and the rest for unknown reasons. The sample table lists around 80,000 clones, 95% to 98% of them with a count of one. Approximately 0.15% of the sample goes to the ten largest clones.

The material sequenced was T cells isolated from PBMCs. The chain uses TRBV7-2 and TRBJ2-7, and TRBD1 aligns with 7 junction nucleotides. This TCR derives from a human donor in good health. The nucleotide sequence is given as TGTGCCAGCAGCCATAACAGGGGAGCCTACGAGCAGTACTTC. This sequence encodes CASSHNRGAYEQYF. The CDR3, completed at both ends by the reference TRBV7-2 and TRBJ2-7 genes, gives the full variable domain GAGVSQSPSNKVTEKGKDVELRCDPISGHTALYWYRQSLGQGLEFLIYFQGNSAPDKSGLPSDRFSAERTGGSVSTLTIQRTQQEDSAVYLCASSHNRGAYEQYFGPGTRLTVT.